These 21 T cell receptor beta chains were all obtained from the same sample, sequenced in a study of shared clonotypes between healthy human individuals. Sequenced by immunoSEQ multiplex PCR; TCRdb stores in-frame clones only, minus some. Of a few million clones in the sample, approximately 94% were seen once. The sequenced material came from naive CD4+ T cells sorted from blood. Subset specified: CD45RA+ positively selected. All receptors derive from a young man in good health.

The chain links TRBV7-9 to TRBJ2-7, with 9 nucleotides matching TRBD1. Germline loops: CDR1 SEHNR, CDR2 FQNEAQ (reference sequence). After removal of 5 bases from V and 4 bases from J, the junction contained 9 bases not matched to a gene. This CDR3 has 15 amino acids. In DNA, the CDR3 is TGTGCCAGCAGCGTGACAGGGGGAAGTTCTTACGAGCAGTACTTC. It specifies CASSVTGGSSYEQYF. Full variable domain (rest looked up from reference TRBV7-9 and TRBJ2-7): DTGVSQNPRHKITKRGQNVTFRCDPISEHNRLYWYRQTLGQGPEFLTYFQNEAQLEKSRLLSDRFSAERPKGSFSTLEIQRTEQGDSAMYLCASSVTGGSSYEQYFGPGTRLTVT.

The chain recombines TRBV7-2 with TRBJ1-1, with D tentatively TRBD1 (5 bases). CDR1 SGHTA and CDR2 FQGNSA come from the germline V gene. The V gene lost 3 bases and the J gene lost 0 bases, with 8 bases spanning the gap. This CDR3 is built from 14 residues. The CDR3 nucleotides read TGTGCCAGCAGCTTGGACATTATGAACACTGAAGCTTTCTTT. It yields the protein CASSLDIMNTEAFF.

The chain recombines TRBV6-6 with TRBJ2-2, with no clear D. The length of the CDR3 is 13 residues. Germline lookup yields CDR1 MNHNY and CDR2 SVGAGI (reference sequence). V dropped 6 bases and J dropped 1 base, with 6 bases sitting between them. CDR3 DNA: TGTGCCAGCAGACAGCAGAACACCGGGGAGCTGTTTTTT. Translation gives CASRQQNTGELFF.

The chain recombines TRBV5-1 with TRBJ1-1; D is unresolved. Germline CDR1 and CDR2: SGHRS and YFSETQ. CDR3 length equals 15 residues. Trimming stripped 4 bases from V and 0 bases from J, with 13 bases between. The CDR3 sequence: CASSPGRAMNTEAFF. CDR3 DNA: TGCGCCAGCAGCCCCGGCCGGGCCATGAACACTGAAGCTTTCTTT. Full variable domain (remainder filled in from reference TRBV5-1 and TRBJ1-1): KAGVTQTPRYLIKTRGQQVTLSCSPISGHRSVSWYQQTPGQGLQFLFEYFSETQRNKGNFPGRFSGRQFSNSRSEMNVSTLELGDSALYLCASSPGRAMNTEAFFGQGTRLTVV.

This clone was found a few times. The same CDR3 can be traced to other DNA sequences in this sample. The V call is TRBV7-2, the J call TRBJ1-1, with TRBD1 matching 7 bases. This CDR3 has 15 residues. V lost 3 bases to trimming and J lost 1 base; unmatched junction nucleotides: 5. The V gene's germline CDR1 is SGHTA and CDR2 FQGNSA. The CDR3 protein is CASSFSGTANTEAFF. The CDR3 DNA is TGTGCCAGCAGCTTCTCCGGGACAGCGAACACTGAAGCTTTCTTT.

This rearrangement joins TRBV19 to TRBJ1-1, with D possibly matching TRBD1 (6 bases). CDR1 and CDR2 from the germline V gene are LNHDA and SQIVND (reference sequence). CDR3 length: 17 amino acids. V lost 4 bases and J 2 bases, leaving 20 bases between the germline ends. CDR3 coding DNA: TGTGCCAGTAGTACCCCATTCGGGGGGGGGCGAAACACTGAAGCTTTCTTT. This codes for CASSTPFGGGRNTEAFF. Based on the CDR3 plus reference TRBV19 and TRBJ1-1, the full variable domain is DGGITQSPKYLFRKEGQNVTLSCEQNLNHDAMYWYRQDPGQGLRLIYYSQIVNDFQKGDIAEGYSVSREKKESFPLTVTSAQKNPTAFYLCASSTPFGGGRNTEAFFGQGTRLTVV.

V and J are TRBV11-2 and TRBJ2-1; 11 bases are shared with TRBD2. Per germline, CDR1 SGHAT and CDR2 FQNNGV. The CDR3 runs to 15 residues. With V trimmed by 1 base and J by 9 bases, 5 bases remained unmatched. CDR3 loop: CASSLVGLAEVEQFF. DNA of the CDR3: TGTGCCAGCAGCTTAGTGGGACTAGCGGAGGTTGAGCAGTTCTTC. Full variable domain (rest looked up from reference TRBV11-2 and TRBJ2-1): EAGVAQSPRYKIIEKRQSVAFWCNPISGHATLYWYQQILGQGPKLLIQFQNNGVVDDSQLPKDRFSAERLKGVDSTLKIQPAKLEDSAVYLCASSLVGLAEVEQFFGPGTRLTVL.

The V gene is TRBV6-5, the J gene TRBJ2-5; weak D call: TRBD1 (7 bases). This CDR3 is built from 15 residues. In germline, CDR1 is MNHEY, CDR2 SVGAGI. V was clipped by 5 bases and J by 5 bases, with 18 bases between them. This CDR3 is CASSPRAGGRETQYF. CDR3 DNA sequence: TGTGCCAGCAGTCCCCGGGCAGGGGGGCGTGAGACCCAGTACTTC.

The chain employs TRBV30 and TRBJ1-6; unclear D gene. The germline CDR1 and CDR2 sequences are GTSNPN and SVGIG (reference sequence). The V end lost 6 bases, the J end lost 0 bases, and 15 bases lay between the germline ends. This CDR3 spans 16 amino acids. This CDR3 reads CACPGRAFSYNSPLHF. DNA for the CDR3: TGTGCCTGCCCAGGCCGGGCCTTCTCCTATAATTCACCCCTCCACTTT.

V gene TRBV19 combines with J gene TRBJ2-1; 14 bases fit TRBD2. CDR3 size: 16 residues. From germline, CDR1 is LNHDA and CDR2 SQIVND (reference sequence). Trimming took 10 bases from V and 9 from J; bases not matched to a gene: 14. CDR3 amino acids: CATHTGTSGSSTEQFF. CDR3 in DNA: TGTGCCACCCACACCGGGACTAGCGGGAGTTCCACTGAGCAGTTCTTC.

The CDR3 nucleotides read TGTGCCAGCAGCCTAGGCCCTCTAGCGGGAGGGCAGAATGAGCAGTTCTTC. Amino acids: CASSLGPLAGGQNEQFF. The V and J genes are TRBV7-2 and TRBJ2-1; TRBD2 matches at 12 bases. Germline CDR1 and CDR2: SGHTA and FQGNSA. The CDR3 is 17 residues long. Trimming at V came to 5 bases and at J to 7 bases, leaving 12 bases not matched to a gene.

On this clone itself: The junction and the germline gene differ at one end; a read error may be behind it. The V call is TRBV2, the J call TRBJ1-2; D possibly corresponds to TRBD1 (6 bases). Germline values: CDR1 SNHLY, CDR2 FYNNEI. The CDR3 has 11 residues. DNA of the CDR3: TGTGCCAGCAGCGAGGATGCAGGGGACTCCTTC. It encodes CASSEDAGDSF.

This chain connects TRBV28 to TRBJ2-2, with D perhaps TRBD2 (5 bases). V was shortened by 7 bases and J by 5 bases, with 14 bases between the two germline ends. The CDR3 runs to 14 residues. Germline values: CDR1 MDHEN, CDR2 SYDVKM. The CDR3 coding sequence is TGTGCCAGCACCCCCGGTGGAGGAACCGGGGAGCTGTTTTTT. Amino acids: CASTPGGGTGELFF.

The chain is built from TRBV4-1 and TRBJ1-2, with D perhaps TRBD1 (6 bases). Trimming took off 8 bases at V and 8 bases at J, with 27 bases between the two ends. The CDR3 has 16 amino acids. Germline V gene lookup returns CDR1 MGHRA and CDR2 YSYEKL. The CDR3 protein is CASQETGMALGGGYTF. The CDR3, as DNA: TGCGCCAGCCAAGAGACAGGAATGGCCCTTGGGGGAGGCTACACCTTC.

V and J are TRBV18 and TRBJ1-1; D gene uncertain. Deletions cut 3 bases from V and 10 bases from J, with 12 bases between. The germline V gene encodes CDR1 KGHSH and CDR2 LQKENI. The CDR3 covers 12 residues. The CDR3: CASSPDGLVAFF. The CDR3 region has the DNA TGTGCCAGCTCACCTGACGGCCTAGTAGCTTTCTTT.

The chain carries TRBV28 and TRBJ1-5, with unresolved D. V was cut by 6 bases and J by 5 bases, with 11 bases left in between. The CDR3 has 13 residues. Germline loops: CDR1 MDHEN, CDR2 SYDVKM. CDR3 nucleotides: TGTGCCAGCAGCGCCACAGCGGATCAGCCCCAGCATTTT. Protein: CASSATADQPQHF.

The rearrangement links TRBV7-2 to TRBJ2-1, with D unresolved. This CDR3 contains 16 residues. Between the trimmed V and J ends, which lost 3 bases and 0 bases, there was a span of 12 bases. Germline CDR1 reads SGHTA; CDR2 reads FQGNSA. The CDR3 loop is CASSFTFDSSYNEQFF. The CDR3 nucleotides are TGTGCCAGCAGCTTTACTTTTGACTCCTCCTACAATGAGCAGTTCTTC.

The V and J genes are TRBV2 and TRBJ2-7; TRBD2 agrees at 10 bases. Looked up from germline, CDR1 is SNHLY and CDR2 is FYNNEI. J lost 6 bases, V lost 6 bases, and 17 bases had no gene match. The CDR3 is 17 residues long. The CDR3 spells CASSGTGLAGDGSEQYF. The CDR3 nucleotides are TGTGCCAGCAGCGGTACTGGGCTAGCGGGAGACGGGAGCGAGCAGTACTTC.

This chain uses TRBV30 with TRBJ1-2; 8 bases align to TRBD1. This CDR3 contains 11 residues. Trimming removed 5 bases from V and 8 bases from J; junction bases left unmatched: 4. Germline loops: CDR1 GTSNPN, CDR2 SVGIG (reference sequence). CDR3 nucleotide sequence: TGTGCCTGGGGACAGGGATTGGGCTACACCTTC. Translating gives CAWGQGLGYTF.

As to this clone: This sample also contains other DNA sequences that code for the same CDR3. The chain joins TRBV5-1 to TRBJ2-5; TRBD1 agrees at 7 bases. Germline V gene sequence: CDR1 SGHRS, CDR2 YFSETQ. Trimming took 0 bases from V and 5 from J; bases not matched to a gene: 7. This CDR3 has 15 amino acids. The chain's CDR3 is CASSLGPGGRETQYF. For the CDR3, the DNA is TGCGCCAGCAGCTTGGGGCCAGGGGGTCGCGAGACCCAGTACTTC.

V and J are TRBV1 and TRBJ2-7; whether TRBD2, the table's D call, matches the DNA was not checked. TRBV1 is marked as a pseudogene. There are 17 residues in the CDR3. CDR3 loop: CTSSQAPSGRALGEQYF. As DNA, the CDR3 is TGCACCAGCAGCCAGGCCCCTAGCGGGAGGGCCCTCGGCGAGCAGTACTTC.